The rows below give T cell receptor beta chains drawn from one sample of a study of CD8 T cells in Susac syndrome. Each CDR3 protein is one row after TCRdb ran MiXCR on the immunoSEQ multiplex PCR reads. The data show 330,000 or so distinct CDR3 sequences, about 88% seen once. The specimen sequenced was CD8+ T cells from PBMCs. The receptors here all came from a human donor with multiple sclerosis. Both conserved end residues are part of each CDR3.

>TRBV2
CATGPPIAKNIQYF
>TRBV27
CASSLGRGETQYF
>TRBV20-1
CRAPSGGSYEQYF
>TRBV3-1
CASSRVGGVQETQYF
>TRBV28
CASSLLQGYEQYF
>TRBV20-1
CSARDGGEKLFF
>TRBV12-2
CASRSKPPTGDGYTF
>TRBV7-3
CASSVSGRGDTQYF
>TRBV6-2/TRBV6-3
CASSHTETDTQYF
>TRBV14
CASSQDSSGAYLTDTQYF
>TRBV5-4
CASATGIRNEKLFF
>TRBV7-2
CASSTPWPQHF
>TRBV11-2
CASTIGRDEQFF
>TRBV5-1
CASSLASDNEQFF
>TRBV5-6
CASSAGLRGYTSSYEQYF
>TRBV5-5
CASSGGGFDEQFF
>TRBV15
CATSRVASGYNEQFF
>TRBV5-6
CASSLVSDSADTQYF